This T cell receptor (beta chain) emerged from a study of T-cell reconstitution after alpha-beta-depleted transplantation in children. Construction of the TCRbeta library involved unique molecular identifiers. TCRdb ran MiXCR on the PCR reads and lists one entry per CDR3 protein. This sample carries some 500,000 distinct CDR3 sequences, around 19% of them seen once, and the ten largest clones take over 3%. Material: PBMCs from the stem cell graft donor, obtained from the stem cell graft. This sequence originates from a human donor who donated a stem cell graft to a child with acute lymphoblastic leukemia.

The CDR3 spells CASSSEPTSGETQYF. CDR3 nucleotide sequence: TGTGCCAGCAGCTCCGAACCGACTAGCGGAGAGACCCAGTACTTC. The V gene is TRBV7-7, the J gene TRBJ2-5, with 9 nucleotides matching TRBD2. Germline V CDR1 and CDR2: SSHAT, FNYEAQ (reference sequence). The CDR3 contains 15 residues. After removal of 4 bases from V and 4 bases from J, the junction contained 7 bases not matched to a gene.